The T cell receptor beta chain described here comes from a study of T-cell memory formation after mild COVID-19. Using its own MiXCR run on the 5' RACE reads, TCRdb lists one record per CDR3 protein. Here the sample spans a few hundred thousand distinct CDR3 sequences, around an eighth being singletons. V was shortened by 6 bases and J by 0 bases, with 17 bases between the two germline ends. Germline V CDR1 and CDR2: SEHNR, FQNEAQ (reference sequence). This CDR3 has 16 residues. The chain uses TRBV7-9 and TRBJ1-1; D is perhaps TRBD1 (5 bases). Sequences were obtained from PBMCs or a T cell subset sorted from them (not recorded which). This TCR was recovered from a man between 18 and 35 years old who had mild COVID-19 (a few samples of this study predate the infection). Cell type and time point are not known. In DNA, the CDR3 is TGTGCCAGCAGACCCGGACAAGGCGGGATGAACACTGAAGCTTTCTTT. Translating it yields CASRPGQGGMNTEAFF.